Here is one TCR beta chain with its context. This CDR3 comprises 15 residues. Germline lookup yields CDR1 SGHTA and CDR2 FQGTGA. The V and J ends lost 0 bases and 8 bases respectively, with 16 bases between them. Profiling relied on immunoSEQ multiplex PCR, and the TCRdb table lists in-frame clones only, not all of them. The data show 540,000 or so clones, with 70% to 80% seen just once and about 0.013% held by the top ten. This specimen comes from a study of shared T cell receptors in the human thymus. This same sample was also part of a study on human thymus T cells.

The TCR sequence derives from a boy less than two years old with a congenital heart defect. The V gene is TRBV7-3, the J gene TRBJ1-2; D call uncertain. Sequencing was done on a sample of thymocytes. CDR3 in amino acids: CASSLTPPEEGGYTF. DNA for the CDR3: TGTGCCAGCAGCTTAACCCCCCCTGAGGAGGGAGGCTACACCTTC.